This entry describes one T cell receptor (beta chain). Its antigen is as yet unknown. Trimming took off 7 bases at V and 14 bases at J, with 26 bases between the two ends. This CDR3 is built from 13 residues. Per germline, CDR1 SQVTM and CDR2 ANQGSEA. RNA was isolated and reverse transcribed to cDNA, the sequencing template. Produced via immunoSEQ multiplex PCR; TCRdb's table is partial and in-frame only. Of about 140,000 clones in the sample, around 87% are singletons; the top ten hold approximately 13%. This record belongs to a study of CD8+ T cells in alopecia areata. Overall study findings and caveats: Many expanded lesional clones remained in scalp and blood on tofacitinib.

Treatment reported: oral pan-JAK inhibitor, 5-10 mg twice daily. Sequenced here: CD8+ T cells sorted from blood, sampled at week 4, from a patient treated with tofacitinib. The TCR was taken from a human donor with alopecia areata. V is TRBV29-1 and J is TRBJ1-2, with TRBD1 as a possible D gene (6 bases). This CDR3 reads CSDDIGTPDGVTF. In DNA form, the CDR3 reads TGCAGCGACGACATCGGGACACCCGATGGGGTAACCTTC.